These 27 T cell receptor beta chains originate from one sample sequenced in a study of blood T cells in healthy people across ages. Alongside a J-beta primer mix, a sample-barcoded 5' primer served in a second PCR lasting roughly 7 to 11 cycles. TCRdb itself ran the 5' RACE reads through MiXCR, one entry per CDR3 protein. The sample yields 1.5 million to 2 million distinct CDR3 sequences, just under 50% seen once. Source material: blood. These receptors came from a woman aged 40 to 55 in good health.

The chain employs TRBV5-1 and TRBJ1-2; 7 positions agree with TRBD1. The CDR3 is 14 amino acids. Germline CDR1 and CDR2: SGHRS and YFSETQ. V was pared by 4 bases and J by 5 bases, with 8 bases of the junction left unmatched. CDR3 sequence: CASSRGTDQYGYTF. Here the CDR3 DNA reads TGCGCCAGCAGCCGCGGGACAGACCAGTATGGCTACACCTTC.

The chain recombines TRBV4-2 with TRBJ2-1; D is perhaps TRBD2 (6 bases). V lost 0 bases to trimming and J lost 3 bases, with 9 bases between them. CDR1 is LGHNA and CDR2 is YNFKEQ in the germline V gene. The CDR3 has 15 residues. CDR3 loop: CASSQDSGDYNEQFF. The CDR3 DNA is TGTGCCAGCAGCCAAGATTCGGGGGACTACAATGAGCAGTTCTTC.

The V call is TRBV28, the J call TRBJ1-2; 7 bases match TRBD1. Trimming took 4 bases from V and 8 from J; bases not matched to a gene: 19. Germline lookup yields CDR1 MDHEN and CDR2 SYDVKM. The CDR3 has 17 residues. CDR3 region: CASSSGDSLYSFRGYTF. The CDR3, as DNA: TGTGCCAGCAGTTCAGGGGACAGCCTGTACTCGTTTCGGGGCTACACCTTC.

V and J are TRBV20-1 and TRBJ1-5, with a tentative D call TRBD1 (6 bases). The CDR3 spans 15 residues. Deletions cut 1 base from V and 1 base from J, with 11 bases between. The V gene's germline CDR1 is DFQATT and CDR2 SNEGSKA (reference sequence). CDR3 residues: CSARAAGVSNQPQHF. CDR3 nucleotide sequence: TGCAGTGCTAGAGCCGCAGGGGTAAGCAATCAGCCCCAGCATTTT.

This clonotype was detected once. The chain links TRBV4-3 to TRBJ2-2; D is possibly TRBD1 (5 bases). CDR1 is LGHNA, CDR2 YSLEER, per germline. The length of the CDR3 is 16 residues. V dropped 0 bases and J dropped 4 bases, with 12 bases sitting between them. The DNA of the CDR3 is TGCGCCAGCAGCCAAGAAAGGGGTCTACCCACCGGGGAGCTGTTTTTT. Encoded protein: CASSQERGLPTGELFF.

The V call is TRBV20-1, the J call TRBJ2-4; 11 bases fit TRBD2. Germline V gene lookup returns CDR1 DFQATT and CDR2 SNEGSKA (reference sequence). The CDR3 consists of 14 residues. V trimming: 5 bases; J trimming: 6 bases; junction bases outside the gene matches: 6. This CDR3 reads CSARTSGGINIQYF. CDR3 nucleotide sequence: TGCAGTGCTCGTACTAGCGGGGGAATAAACATTCAGTACTTC.

The chain recombines TRBV20-1 with TRBJ1-5, with 7 positions matching TRBD1. CDR3 length: 14 residues. Germline V gene data show CDR1 as DFQATT and CDR2 as SNEGSKA (reference sequence). J was trimmed by 2 bases and V by 6 bases; bases with no gene match: 7. CDR3 loop: CSALGQAGNQPQHF. In DNA, the CDR3 is TGCAGTGCCCTTGGACAGGCGGGCAATCAGCCCCAGCATTTT.

This CDR3 reads CASSLDRGTSVGETQYF. For the CDR3, the DNA is TGTGCCAGCAGCTTAGACCGGGGGACTAGCGTTGGGGAGACCCAGTACTTC. The chain carries TRBV7-8 and TRBJ2-7, with 10 bases identical to TRBD2. The last part of the DNA fits TRBJ2-5 better; the J call may be wrong. This CDR3 contains 17 residues. In germline, CDR1 is SGHVS, CDR2 FQNEAQ.

The chain carries TRBV19 and TRBJ1-2; no reliable D call. The CDR3 is made up of 14 amino acids. Germline CDR1 and CDR2: LNHDA and SQIVND (reference sequence). V dropped 9 bases and J dropped 1 base, with 15 bases sitting between them. The CDR3 loop is CASTPGGVNYGYTF. CDR3 nucleotide sequence: TGTGCCAGCACTCCGGGCGGGGTTAACTATGGCTACACCTTC.

V usage is TRBV6-1 and J usage is TRBJ1-5, with D perhaps TRBD1 (6 bases). The CDR3 loop spans 15 amino acids. Trimming removed 4 bases at V and 3 bases at J, with 13 bases between. Germline V gene sequence: CDR1 MNHNS, CDR2 SASEGT. The CDR3 nucleotides read TGTGCCAGCAGTGTCCAGATGGGGGCCAATCAGCCCCAGCATTTT. Translating it yields CASSVQMGANQPQHF.

The chain links TRBV25-1 to TRBJ1-4, with D unresolved. This CDR3 is built from 12 residues. Germline V gene data show CDR1 as MGHDK and CDR2 as SYGVNS. V shed 6 bases and J shed 4 bases, with 6 bases lying between them. The CDR3 DNA reads as TGTGCCAGCAGAGATGATAATGAAAAACTGTTTTTT. Translating it yields CASRDDNEKLFF.

The chain uses TRBV5-6 and TRBJ1-2; 8 positions match TRBD1. The germline CDR1 and CDR2 sequences are SGHDT and YYEEEE. With 5 bases clipped from V and 5 bases from J, the junction kept 11 bases outside the gene matches. This CDR3 comprises 15 residues. CDR3 coding DNA: TGTGCCAGCAGTCACGGGACAGGTCCCCGGTATGGCTACACCTTC. This sequence encodes CASSHGTGPRYGYTF.

This clonotype was picked up a small number of times. The chain joins TRBV7-9 to TRBJ1-2; 9 positions agree with TRBD1. CDR3 length: 16 residues. CDR1 is SEHNR, CDR2 FQNEAQ, per germline (reference sequence). Losses at the gene ends were 0 bases for V and 8 bases for J; bases not matched to a gene: 10. The CDR3 DNA reads as TGTGCCAGCAGCTTAGCAGGACAGGGGAACTACGTCGGCTACACCTTC. Translation: CASSLAGQGNYVGYTF.

The chain combines TRBV6-2 or TRBV6-3 with TRBJ2-1; D is possibly TRBD1 (7 bases). Germline values: CDR1 MNHEY, CDR2 SVGEGT. CDR3 length equals 16 residues. V gave up 2 bases and J gave up 2 bases, with 13 bases separating them. CDR3 in amino acids: CASSYGQGGTYNEQFF. CDR3 nucleotide sequence: TGTGCCAGCAGTTACGGTCAGGGGGGTACCTACAATGAGCAGTTCTTC.

With regard to this clonotype: A much larger clone differs by one base, so this may be a read error. The chain recombines TRBV12-3 or TRBV12-4 with TRBJ2-7; weak D call: TRBD1 (6 bases). The CDR3 extends over 12 amino acids. With 4 bases removed from V and 7 bases from J, the gap between germline ends came to 11 bases. The DNA for the CDR3 is TGTGCCAGCAGTTCAGGGGACAATGAGCAGTACTTC. Its translation: CASSSGDNEQYF.

V usage is TRBV9 and J usage is TRBJ2-1; 7 bases map to TRBD2. The V gene end was trimmed by 2 bases and the J gene end by 9 bases; junction bases not matched to a gene: 11. Germline V CDR1 and CDR2: SGDLS, YYNGEE. This CDR3 comprises 15 residues. The CDR3 DNA sequence: TGTGCCAGCAGCGTTCAGACTAGCTTTGTATTTGAGCAGTTCTTC. It encodes CASSVQTSFVFEQFF.

The chain recombines TRBV20-1 with TRBJ1-2, with D possibly matching TRBD1 (5 bases). Germline loops: CDR1 DFQATT, CDR2 SNEGSKA (reference sequence). CDR3 size: 15 residues. Between the trimmed V and J ends, which lost 5 bases and 0 bases, there was a span of 16 bases. CDR3 sequence (DNA): TGCAGTGCTGTCCCACCGGGACCTACTAACTATGGCTACACCTTC. Its protein is CSAVPPGPTNYGYTF.

Comments on this clonotype: At one boundary the junction diverges from the germline segment, which might be a read error. The chain uses TRBV27 and TRBJ2-1, with 10 bases matching TRBD1. CDR3 length equals 16 residues. Germline V gene sequence: CDR1 MNHEY, CDR2 SMNVEV (reference sequence). The DNA for the CDR3 is TGTGCCAGCAGTTTATCGACAGGGGGCCTCTACAATAAGCAGTTCTTC. Translation gives CASSLSTGGLYNKQFF.

The V gene is TRBV27, the J gene TRBJ1-2; D is possibly TRBD1 (5 bases). V was cut by 2 bases and J by 3 bases, with 10 bases left in between. Germline values: CDR1 MNHEY, CDR2 SMNVEV (reference sequence). The CDR3 loop spans 14 amino acids. CDR3 coding DNA: TGTGCCAGCAGTTTACAGGGCTCGGACTATGGCTACACCTTC. It translates to CASSLQGSDYGYTF.

The chain recombines TRBV7-9 with TRBJ2-5, with 8 bases fitting TRBD1. Germline V gene lookup returns CDR1 SEHNR and CDR2 FQNEAQ (reference sequence). The CDR3 has 16 amino acids. Trimming removed 1 base from V and 5 bases from J; junction bases left unmatched: 9. The CDR3 sequence is CASSLDGQGAGETQYF. DNA for the CDR3: TGTGCCAGCAGCTTAGACGGTCAGGGGGCAGGGGAGACCCAGTACTTC.

The chain is built from TRBV7-9 and TRBJ2-1; D is perhaps TRBD1 or TRBD2 (7 bases each). The CDR3 contains 17 residues. Deletions cut 5 bases from V and 6 bases from J, with 23 bases between. The germline CDR1 and CDR2 sequences are SEHNR and FQNEAQ (reference sequence). The CDR3 here is CASSEGGEGALRNEQFF. The CDR3 nucleotides are TGTGCCAGCAGCGAAGGGGGGGAGGGGGCGCTTCGCAATGAGCAGTTCTTC.

This chain uses TRBV5-6 with TRBJ1-2; D gene unclear. The CDR3 has 16 amino acids. Trimming pared 1 base from V and 2 bases from J, leaving 15 bases between. Germline CDR1 reads SGHDT; CDR2 reads YYEEEE. The CDR3 region has the DNA TGTGCCAGCAGCTTGTTTTCGCAGAGCCGAAACTATGGCTACACCTTC. This sequence encodes CASSLFSQSRNYGYTF.

CDR3 amino acids: CASSLSEGNNQPQHF. The CDR3 DNA reads TGTGCCAGCAGCTTATCGGAGGGGAACAATCAGCCCCAGCATTTT. V and J are TRBV7-2 and TRBJ1-5; a possible D gene is TRBD1 (5 bases). The CDR3 runs 15 residues. The V end was cut by 2 bases, the J end by 3 bases, with 11 bases between. CDR1 SGHTA and CDR2 FQGNSA come from the germline V gene.

The rearrangement links TRBV12-3 or TRBV12-4 to TRBJ1-2; 7 positions match TRBD1. The CDR3 is made up of 17 amino acids. The V gene end was trimmed by 5 bases and the J gene end by 8 bases; junction bases not matched to a gene: 20. The CDR3 region has the DNA TGTGCCAGCAGTCTCCGTCAGGGGGGGTCCGCGTCGCGGGGCTACACCTTC. Encoded protein: CASSLRQGGSASRGYTF.

The V and J genes are TRBV4-1 and TRBJ2-1, with 9 bases matching TRBD1. Unmatched junction bases numbered 7, after V lost 0 bases and J lost 4 bases. CDR3 length equals 17 residues. Per germline, CDR1 MGHRA and CDR2 YSYEKL. CDR3 sequence reads: CASSQEGGQGRYNEQFF. In DNA form, the CDR3 reads TGCGCCAGCAGCCAAGAAGGAGGACAGGGGCGGTACAATGAGCAGTTCTTC.

This clonotype was counted between two and nine times. This chain uses TRBV5-6 with TRBJ2-7; D is perhaps TRBD1 or TRBD2 (5 bases each). The CDR3 covers 14 residues. Trimming removed 3 bases from V and 0 bases from J, with 10 bases in between. Germline CDR1 reads SGHDT; CDR2 reads YYEEEE. The CDR3 reads CASSWGRNSYEQYF. The DNA for the CDR3 is TGTGCCAGCAGCTGGGGACGGAACTCCTACGAGCAGTACTTC.

The rearrangement uses TRBV20-1 and TRBJ2-3; TRBD2 matches at 9 bases. From germline, CDR1 is DFQATT and CDR2 SNEGSKA (reference sequence). The CDR3 spans 15 residues. J was trimmed by 1 base and V by 4 bases; bases with no gene match: 6. The CDR3 DNA reads TGCAGTGCTATGAGACTAGCGGAACGCACAGATACGCAGTATTTT. Encoded protein: CSAMRLAERTDTQYF.